The clone carrying this T cell receptor (beta chain) was picked up one time. The data originate from a study of blood T cell repertoires in COVID-19. As for the study in general: Specimens from acute and convalescent COVID-19 originated in the United States, Italy and Spain. T cells, B-cell-depleted T cells, or PBMCs provided the cDNA or gDNA that served as material.

Method: immunoSEQ multiplex PCR; TCRdb's copy keeps in-frame clones and lacks some. The repertoire holds around 100,000 clones, with approximately 83% as singletons. The length of the CDR3 is 16 residues. Germline values: CDR1 SGHTS, CDR2 YDEGEE. V was clipped by 2 bases and J by 3 bases, with 17 bases between them. Sequenced input: peripheral blood. The chain couples TRBV5-8 to TRBJ2-5; tentatively, D is TRBD1 (5 bases). This receptor was obtained from a woman older than 75 with active or convalescent COVID-19. CDR3 protein: CASSLGVSQIEETQYF. The DNA for the CDR3 is TGTGCCAGCAGCTTAGGGGTCAGCCAAATCGAAGAGACCCAGTACTTC.